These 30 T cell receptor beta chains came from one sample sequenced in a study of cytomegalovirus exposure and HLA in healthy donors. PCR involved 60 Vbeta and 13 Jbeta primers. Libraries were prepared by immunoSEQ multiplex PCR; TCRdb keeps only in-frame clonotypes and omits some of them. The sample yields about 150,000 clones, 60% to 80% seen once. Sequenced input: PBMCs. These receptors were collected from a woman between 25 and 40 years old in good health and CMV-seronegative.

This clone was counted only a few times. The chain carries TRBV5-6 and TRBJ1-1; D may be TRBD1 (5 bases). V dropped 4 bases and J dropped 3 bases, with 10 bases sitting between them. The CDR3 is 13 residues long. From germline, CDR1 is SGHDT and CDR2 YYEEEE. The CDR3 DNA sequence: TGTGCCAGCAGCGCCGACAGACACACTGAAGCTTTCTTT. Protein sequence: CASSADRHTEAFF. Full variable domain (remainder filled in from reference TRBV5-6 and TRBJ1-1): DAGVTQSPTHLIKTRGQQVTLRCSPKSGHDTVSWYQQALGQGPQFIFQYYEEEERQRGNFPDRFSGHQFPNYSSELNVNALLLGDSALYLCASSADRHTEAFFGQGTRLTVV.

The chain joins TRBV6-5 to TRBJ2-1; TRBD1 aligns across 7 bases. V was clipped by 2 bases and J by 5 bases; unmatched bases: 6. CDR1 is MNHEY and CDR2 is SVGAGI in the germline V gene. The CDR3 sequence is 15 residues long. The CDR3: CASSYRPTGNNEQFF. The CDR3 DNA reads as TGTGCCAGCAGTTACCGCCCGACAGGGAACAATGAGCAGTTCTTC.

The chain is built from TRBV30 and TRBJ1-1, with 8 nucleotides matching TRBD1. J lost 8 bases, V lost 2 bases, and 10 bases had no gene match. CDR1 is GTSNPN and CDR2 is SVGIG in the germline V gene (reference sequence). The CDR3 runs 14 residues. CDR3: CAWSRTQRQGEAFF. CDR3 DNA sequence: TGTGCCTGGAGTCGTACGCAGCGACAGGGGGAAGCTTTCTTT.

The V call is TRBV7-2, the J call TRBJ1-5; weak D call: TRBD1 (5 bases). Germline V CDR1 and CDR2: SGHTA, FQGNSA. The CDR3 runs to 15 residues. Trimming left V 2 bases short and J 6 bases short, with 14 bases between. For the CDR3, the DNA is TGTGCCAGCAGCTTACAGGGAGGGATTGGTCAGCCCCAGCATTTT. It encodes CASSLQGGIGQPQHF.

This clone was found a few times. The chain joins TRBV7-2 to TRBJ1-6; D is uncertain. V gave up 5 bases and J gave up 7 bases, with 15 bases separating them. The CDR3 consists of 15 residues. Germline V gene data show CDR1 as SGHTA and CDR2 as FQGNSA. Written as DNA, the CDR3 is TGTGCCAGCAGCGGCCAAGGGAGGCTGAATTCACCCCTCCACTTT. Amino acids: CASSGQGRLNSPLHF.

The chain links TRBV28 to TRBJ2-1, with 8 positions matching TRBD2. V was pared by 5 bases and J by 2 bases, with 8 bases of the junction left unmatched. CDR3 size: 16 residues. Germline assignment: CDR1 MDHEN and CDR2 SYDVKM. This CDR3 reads CASSPRLANPYNEQFF. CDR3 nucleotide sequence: TGTGCCAGCAGTCCCCGACTAGCGAACCCCTACAATGAGCAGTTCTTC.

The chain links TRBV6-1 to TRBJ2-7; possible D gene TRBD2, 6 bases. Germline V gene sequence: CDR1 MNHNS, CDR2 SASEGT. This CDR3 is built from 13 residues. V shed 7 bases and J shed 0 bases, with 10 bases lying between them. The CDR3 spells CASIAAFSYEQYF. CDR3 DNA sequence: TGTGCCAGCATAGCGGCTTTCTCCTACGAGCAGTACTTC.

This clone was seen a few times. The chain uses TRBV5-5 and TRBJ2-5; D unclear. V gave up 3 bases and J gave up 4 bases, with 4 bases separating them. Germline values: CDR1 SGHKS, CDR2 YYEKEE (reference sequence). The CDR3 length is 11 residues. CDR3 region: CASSSLETQYF. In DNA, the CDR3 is TGTGCCAGCAGCTCCCTAGAGACCCAGTACTTC.

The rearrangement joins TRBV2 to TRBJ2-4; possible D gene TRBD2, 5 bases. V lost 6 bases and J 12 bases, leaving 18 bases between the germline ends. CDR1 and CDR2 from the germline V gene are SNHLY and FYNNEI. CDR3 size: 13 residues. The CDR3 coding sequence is TGTGCCAGCAGCGCCTCTAGCCTAGGCAGTCAGTACTTC. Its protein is CASSASSLGSQYF.

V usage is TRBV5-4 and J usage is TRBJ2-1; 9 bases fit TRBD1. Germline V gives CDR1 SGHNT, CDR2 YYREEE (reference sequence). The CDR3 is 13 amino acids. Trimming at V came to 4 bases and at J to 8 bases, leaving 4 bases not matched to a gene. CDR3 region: CASSRDRDDEQFF. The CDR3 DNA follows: TGTGCCAGCAGCCGGGACAGGGACGATGAGCAGTTCTTC.

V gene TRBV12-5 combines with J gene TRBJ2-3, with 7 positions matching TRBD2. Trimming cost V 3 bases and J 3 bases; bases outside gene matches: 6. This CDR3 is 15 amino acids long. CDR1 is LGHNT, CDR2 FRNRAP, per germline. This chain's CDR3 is CASGFSGGGTDTQYF. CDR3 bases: TGTGCTAGTGGTTTCTCGGGGGGTGGGACAGATACGCAGTATTTT.

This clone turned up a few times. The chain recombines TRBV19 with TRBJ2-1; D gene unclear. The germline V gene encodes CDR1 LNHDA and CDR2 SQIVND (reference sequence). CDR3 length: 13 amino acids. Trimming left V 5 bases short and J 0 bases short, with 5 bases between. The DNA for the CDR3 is TGTGCCAGTAGTTCGGGCTCCTACAATGAGCAGTTCTTC. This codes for CASSSGSYNEQFF.

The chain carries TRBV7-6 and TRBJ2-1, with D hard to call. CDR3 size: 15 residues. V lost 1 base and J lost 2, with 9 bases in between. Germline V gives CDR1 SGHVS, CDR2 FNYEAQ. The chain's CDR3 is CASSLGQAAYNEQFF. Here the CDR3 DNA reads TGTGCCAGCAGCTTAGGGCAGGCCGCCTACAATGAGCAGTTCTTC.

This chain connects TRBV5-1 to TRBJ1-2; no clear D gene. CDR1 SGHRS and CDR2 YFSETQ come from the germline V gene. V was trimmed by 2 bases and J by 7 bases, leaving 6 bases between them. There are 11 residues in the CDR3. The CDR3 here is CASSLGGGYTF. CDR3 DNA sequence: TGCGCCAGCAGCTTAGGCGGTGGCTACACCTTC.

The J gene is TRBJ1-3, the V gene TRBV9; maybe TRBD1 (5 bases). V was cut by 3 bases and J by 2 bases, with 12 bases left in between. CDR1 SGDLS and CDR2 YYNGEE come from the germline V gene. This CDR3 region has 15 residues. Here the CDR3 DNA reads TGTGCCAGCAGCGACCGACAGACAGCTGGAAACACCATATATTTT. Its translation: CASSDRQTAGNTIYF.

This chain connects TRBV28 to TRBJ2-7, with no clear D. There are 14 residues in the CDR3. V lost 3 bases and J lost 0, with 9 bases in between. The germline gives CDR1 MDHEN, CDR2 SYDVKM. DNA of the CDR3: TGTGCCAGCAGTTTTAGGCACAGCTCCTACGAGCAGTACTTC. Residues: CASSFRHSSYEQYF.

CDR3: CASSYGGAGGNEQFF. CDR3 bases: TGTGCCAGCAGCTACGGGGGGGCCGGGGGCAATGAGCAGTTCTTC. The genes are TRBV5-4 and TRBJ2-1, with 8 bases matching TRBD2. CDR1 and CDR2 (germline): SGHNT, YYREEE (reference sequence). The ends lost 3 bases at V and 6 bases at J; junction bases unmatched: 8. The CDR3 is 15 residues long.

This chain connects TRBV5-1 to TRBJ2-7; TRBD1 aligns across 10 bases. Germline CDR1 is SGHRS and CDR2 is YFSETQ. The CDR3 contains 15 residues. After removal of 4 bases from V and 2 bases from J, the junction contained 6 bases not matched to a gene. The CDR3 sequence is CASSPKTGGTYEQYF. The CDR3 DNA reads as TGCGCCAGCAGCCCGAAGACAGGGGGCACCTACGAGCAGTACTTC.

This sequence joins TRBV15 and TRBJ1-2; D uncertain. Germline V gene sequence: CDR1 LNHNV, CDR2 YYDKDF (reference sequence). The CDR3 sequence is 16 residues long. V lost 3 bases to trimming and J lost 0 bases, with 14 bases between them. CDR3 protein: CATSRGGYPTNYGYTF. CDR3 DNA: TGTGCCACCAGCAGGGGAGGGTACCCTACTAACTATGGCTACACCTTC.

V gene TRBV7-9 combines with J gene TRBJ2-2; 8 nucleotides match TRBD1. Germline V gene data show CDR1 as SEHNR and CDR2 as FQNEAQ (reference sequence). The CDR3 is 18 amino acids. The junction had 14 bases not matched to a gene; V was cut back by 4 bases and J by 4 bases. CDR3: CASSWDRWIGASTGELFF. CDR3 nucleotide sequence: TGTGCCAGCAGCTGGGACAGGTGGATTGGTGCGAGCACCGGGGAGCTGTTTTTT.

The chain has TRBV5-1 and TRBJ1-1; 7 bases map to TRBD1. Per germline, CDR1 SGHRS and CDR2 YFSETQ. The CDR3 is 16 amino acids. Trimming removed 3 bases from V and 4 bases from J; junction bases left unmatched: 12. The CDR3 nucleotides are TGCGCCAGCAGCTCCACCCCACAGGGGATAGGCACTGAAGCTTTCTTT. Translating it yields CASSSTPQGIGTEAFF.

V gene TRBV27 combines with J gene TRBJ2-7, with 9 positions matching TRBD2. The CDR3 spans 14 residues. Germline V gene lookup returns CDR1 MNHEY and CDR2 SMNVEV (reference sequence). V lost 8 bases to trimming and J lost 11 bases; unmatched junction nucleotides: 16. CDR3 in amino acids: CASSSKPSGTREYF. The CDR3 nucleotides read TGTGCCAGCTCCTCGAAACCTAGCGGGACGAGGGAGTACTTC.

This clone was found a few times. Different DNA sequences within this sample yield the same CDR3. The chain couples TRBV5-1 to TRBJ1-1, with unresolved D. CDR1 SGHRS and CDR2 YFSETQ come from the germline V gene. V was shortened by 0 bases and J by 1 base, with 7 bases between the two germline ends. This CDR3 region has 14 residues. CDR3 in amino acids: CASSLVTGNTEAFF. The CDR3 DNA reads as TGCGCCAGCAGCTTGGTTACTGGGAACACTGAAGCTTTCTTT.

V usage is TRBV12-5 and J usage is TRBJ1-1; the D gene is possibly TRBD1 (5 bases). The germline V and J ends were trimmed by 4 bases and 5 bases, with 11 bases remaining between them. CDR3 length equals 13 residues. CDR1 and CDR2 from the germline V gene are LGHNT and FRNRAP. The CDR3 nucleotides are TGTGCTAGTGGTTCCTCCGGGGGGACTGAAGCTTTCTTT. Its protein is CASGSSGGTEAFF.

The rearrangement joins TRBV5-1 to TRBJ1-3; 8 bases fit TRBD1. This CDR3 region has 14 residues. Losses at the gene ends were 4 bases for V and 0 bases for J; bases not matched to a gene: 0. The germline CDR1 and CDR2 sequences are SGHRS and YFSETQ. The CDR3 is CASSGQGSGNTIYF. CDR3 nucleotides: TGCGCCAGCAGCGGACAGGGCTCTGGAAACACCATATATTTT.

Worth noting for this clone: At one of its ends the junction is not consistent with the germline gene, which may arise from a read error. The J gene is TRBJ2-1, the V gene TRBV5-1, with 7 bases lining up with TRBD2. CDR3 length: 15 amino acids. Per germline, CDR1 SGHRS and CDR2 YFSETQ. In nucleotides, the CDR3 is TGCGCCAGCAGGTTGGGAAGCGGGGAATACAATGAGCAGTTCTTC. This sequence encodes CASRLGSGEYNEQFF. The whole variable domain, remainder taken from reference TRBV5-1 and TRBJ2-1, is KAGVTQTPRYLIKTRGQQVTLSCSPISGHRSVSWYQQTPGQGLQFLFEYFSETQRNKGNFPGRFSGRQFSNSRSEMNVSTLELGDSALYLCASRLGSGEYNEQFFGPGTRLTVL.

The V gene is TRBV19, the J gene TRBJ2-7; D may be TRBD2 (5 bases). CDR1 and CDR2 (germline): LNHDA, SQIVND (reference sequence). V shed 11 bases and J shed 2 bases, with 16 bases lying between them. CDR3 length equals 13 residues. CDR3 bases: TGTGCCGGGAGAGGTCCTTATCCCTACGAGCAGTACTTC. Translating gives CAGRGPYPYEQYF. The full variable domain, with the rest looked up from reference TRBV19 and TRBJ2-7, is DGGITQSPKYLFRKEGQNVTLSCEQNLNHDAMYWYRQDPGQGLRLIYYSQIVNDFQKGDIAEGYSVSREKKESFPLTVTSAQKNPTAFYLCAGRGPYPYEQYFGPGTRLTVT.

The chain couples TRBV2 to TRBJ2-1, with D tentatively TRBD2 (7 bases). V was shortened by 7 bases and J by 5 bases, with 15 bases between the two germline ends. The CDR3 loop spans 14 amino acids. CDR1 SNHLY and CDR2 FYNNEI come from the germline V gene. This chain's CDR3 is CASKSWGGHNEQFF. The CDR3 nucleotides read TGTGCCAGCAAAAGCTGGGGGGGCCACAATGAGCAGTTCTTC.

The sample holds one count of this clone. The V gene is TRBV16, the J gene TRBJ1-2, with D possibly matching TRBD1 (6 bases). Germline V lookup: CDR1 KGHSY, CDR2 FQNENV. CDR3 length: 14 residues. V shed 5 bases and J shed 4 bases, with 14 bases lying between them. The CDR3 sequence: CASSSIQQGYGYTF. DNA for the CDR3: TGTGCCAGCAGCTCAATCCAACAGGGCTATGGCTACACCTTC.

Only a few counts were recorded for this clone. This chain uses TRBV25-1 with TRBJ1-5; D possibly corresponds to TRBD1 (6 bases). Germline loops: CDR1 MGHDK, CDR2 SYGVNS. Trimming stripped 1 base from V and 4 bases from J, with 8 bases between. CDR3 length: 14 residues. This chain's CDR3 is CASSEFTGNQPQHF. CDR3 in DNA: TGTGCCAGCAGTGAATTTACAGGGAATCAGCCCCAGCATTTT. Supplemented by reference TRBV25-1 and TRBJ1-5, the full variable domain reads EADIYQTPRYLVIGTGKKITLECSQTMGHDKMYWYQQDPGMELHLIHYSYGVNSTEKGDLSSESTVSRIRTEHFPLTLESARPSHTSQYLCASSEFTGNQPQHFGDGTRLSIL.